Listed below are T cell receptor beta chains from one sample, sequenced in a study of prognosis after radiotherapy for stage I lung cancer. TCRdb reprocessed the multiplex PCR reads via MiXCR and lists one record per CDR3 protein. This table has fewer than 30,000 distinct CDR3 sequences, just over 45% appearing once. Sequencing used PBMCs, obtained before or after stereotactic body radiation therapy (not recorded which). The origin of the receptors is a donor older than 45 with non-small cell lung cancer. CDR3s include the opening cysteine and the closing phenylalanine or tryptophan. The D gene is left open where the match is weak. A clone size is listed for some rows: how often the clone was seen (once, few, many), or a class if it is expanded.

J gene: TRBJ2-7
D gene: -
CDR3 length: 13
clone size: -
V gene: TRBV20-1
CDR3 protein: CSAAGDSDYEQYF
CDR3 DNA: TGCAGTGCAGCGGGCGACTCGGACTACGAGCAGTACTTC

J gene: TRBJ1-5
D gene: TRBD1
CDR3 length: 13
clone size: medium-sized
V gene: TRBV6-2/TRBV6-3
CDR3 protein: CASRLTGGQPQHF
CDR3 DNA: TGTGCCAGCAGGTTGACAGGGGGCCAGCCCCAGCATTTT

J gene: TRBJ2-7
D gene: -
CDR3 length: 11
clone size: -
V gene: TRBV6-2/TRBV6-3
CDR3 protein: CASSRDYEKYF
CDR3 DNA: TGTGCCAGCAGTCGCGATTACGAGAAGTACTTC

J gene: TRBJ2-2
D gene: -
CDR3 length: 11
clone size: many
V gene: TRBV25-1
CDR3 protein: CASRDTGELFF
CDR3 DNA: TGTGCCAGCAGGGATACCGGGGAGCTGTTTTTT

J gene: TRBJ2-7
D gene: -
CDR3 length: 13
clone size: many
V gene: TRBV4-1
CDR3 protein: CASSSSPAYEQYF
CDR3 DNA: TGCGCCAGCAGCTCCTCCCCCGCCTACGAGCAGTACTTC

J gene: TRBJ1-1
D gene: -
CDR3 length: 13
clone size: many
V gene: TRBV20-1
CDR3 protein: CSARVGADTEAFF
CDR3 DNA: TGCAGTGCTAGAGTGGGGGCAGACACTGAAGCTTTCTTT

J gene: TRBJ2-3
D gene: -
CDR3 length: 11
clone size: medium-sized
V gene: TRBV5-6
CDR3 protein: CASSLRDTQYF
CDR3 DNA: TGTGCCAGCAGCTTGCGAGATACGCAGTATTTT

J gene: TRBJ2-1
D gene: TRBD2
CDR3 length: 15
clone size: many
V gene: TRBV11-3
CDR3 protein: CASSFGTSRDNEQFF
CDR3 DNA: TGTGCCAGCAGCTTCGGGACTAGCAGAGACAATGAGCAGTTCTTC

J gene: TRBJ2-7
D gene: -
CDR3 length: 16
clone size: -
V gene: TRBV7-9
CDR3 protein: CASSLVHGRGSYEQYF
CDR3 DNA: TGTGCCAGCAGCTTAGTGCATGGCCGAGGGTCCTACGAGCAGTACTTC

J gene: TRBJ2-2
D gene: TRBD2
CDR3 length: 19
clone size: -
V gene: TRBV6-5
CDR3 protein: CASSYSGLAGAKKTGELFF
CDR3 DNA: TGTGCCAGCAGTTACTCCGGACTAGCGGGAGCCAAAAAAACCGGGGAGCTGTTTTTT

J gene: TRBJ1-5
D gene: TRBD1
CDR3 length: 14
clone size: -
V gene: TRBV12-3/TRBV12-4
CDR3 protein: CASRGTGSNQPQHF
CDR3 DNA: TGTGCCAGCAGGGGGACAGGGTCCAATCAGCCCCAGCATTTT

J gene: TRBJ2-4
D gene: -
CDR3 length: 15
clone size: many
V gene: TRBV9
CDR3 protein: CASSVSSAAKNIQYF
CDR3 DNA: TGTGCCAGCAGCGTAAGTAGTGCGGCCAAAAACATTCAGTACTTC

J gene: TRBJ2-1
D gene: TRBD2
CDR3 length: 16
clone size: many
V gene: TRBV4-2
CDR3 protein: CASSGTRAGGHNEQFF
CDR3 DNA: TGTGCCAGCAGCGGTACGCGAGCGGGGGGGCATAATGAGCAGTTCTTC

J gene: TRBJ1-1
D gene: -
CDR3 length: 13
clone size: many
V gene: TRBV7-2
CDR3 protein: CASSAGGNTEAFF
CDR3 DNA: TGTGCCAGCAGCGCGGGGGGGAACACTGAAGCTTTCTTT

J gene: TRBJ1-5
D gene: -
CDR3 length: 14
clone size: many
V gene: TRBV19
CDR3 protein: CASTLIEGGQPQHF
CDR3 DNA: TGTGCCAGTACCTTAATCGAAGGCGGTCAGCCCCAGCATTTT

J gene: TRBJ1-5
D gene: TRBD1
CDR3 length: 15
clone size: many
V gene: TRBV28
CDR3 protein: CASRKTGGENQPQHF
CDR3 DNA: TGTGCCAGCCGAAAGACAGGGGGCGAAAATCAGCCCCAGCATTTT

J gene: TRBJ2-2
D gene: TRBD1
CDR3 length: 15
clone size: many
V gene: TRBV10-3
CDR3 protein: CAIRTQGAGTGELFF
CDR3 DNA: TGTGCCATCAGGACCCAGGGGGCTGGGACCGGGGAGCTGTTTTTT

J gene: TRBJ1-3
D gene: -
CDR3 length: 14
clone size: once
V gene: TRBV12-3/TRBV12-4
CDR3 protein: CASSEVRRGNTINF
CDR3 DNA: TGTGCCAGCAGTGAGGTAAGGCGGGGAAACACCATAAATTTT

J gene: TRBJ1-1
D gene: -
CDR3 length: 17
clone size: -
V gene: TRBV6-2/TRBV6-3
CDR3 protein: CASKYLGRAVRVAEAFF
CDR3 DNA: TGTGCCAGCAAATACCTCGGTCGGGCGGTAAGGGTCGCTGAAGCTTTCTTT

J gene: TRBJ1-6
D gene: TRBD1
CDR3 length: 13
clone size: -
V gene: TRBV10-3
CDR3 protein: CAAAGTGPTPLHF
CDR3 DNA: TGTGCCGCAGCAGGGACAGGCCCAACACCCCTCCACTTT

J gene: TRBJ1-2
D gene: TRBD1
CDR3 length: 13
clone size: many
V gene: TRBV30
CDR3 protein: CAWSIQGAWGYTF
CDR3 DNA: TGTGCCTGGAGTATTCAGGGGGCTTGGGGCTACACCTTC

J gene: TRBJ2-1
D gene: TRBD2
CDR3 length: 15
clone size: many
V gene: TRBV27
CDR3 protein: CASSLKLLAVGEQFF
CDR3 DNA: TGTGCCAGCAGTTTAAAGTTACTAGCGGTTGGTGAGCAGTTCTTC

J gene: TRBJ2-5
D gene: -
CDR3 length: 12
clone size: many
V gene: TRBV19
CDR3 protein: CASNQWGETQYF
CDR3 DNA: TGTGCCAGTAATCAGTGGGGAGAGACCCAGTACTTC

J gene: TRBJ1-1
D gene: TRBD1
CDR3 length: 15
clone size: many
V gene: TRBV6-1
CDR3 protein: CATGEEQGGYTEAFF
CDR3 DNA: TGTGCCACCGGAGAAGAACAGGGGGGATACACTGAAGCTTTCTTT

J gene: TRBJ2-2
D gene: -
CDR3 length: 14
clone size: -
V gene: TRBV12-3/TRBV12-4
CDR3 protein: CASQRNANTGELFF
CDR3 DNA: TGTGCCAGCCAACGGAATGCGAACACTGGGGAGCTGTTTTTT

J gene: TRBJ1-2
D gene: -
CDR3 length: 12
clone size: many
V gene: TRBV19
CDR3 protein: CATTTGSYGYTF
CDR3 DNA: TGTGCCACCACGACAGGATCCTATGGCTACACCTTC

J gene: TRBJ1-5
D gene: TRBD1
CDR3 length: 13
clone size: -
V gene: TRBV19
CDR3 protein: CAWSTGVNQPQHF
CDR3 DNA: TGTGCCTGGAGTACAGGGGTTAATCAGCCCCAGCATTTT

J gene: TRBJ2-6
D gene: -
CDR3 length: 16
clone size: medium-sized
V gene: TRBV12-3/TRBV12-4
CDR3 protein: CASSPVWGSGANVLTF
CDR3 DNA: TGTGCCAGCAGCCCCGTGTGGGGGTCTGGGGCCAACGTCCTGACTTTC

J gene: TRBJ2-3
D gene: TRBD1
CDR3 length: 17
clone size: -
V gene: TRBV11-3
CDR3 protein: CATSTLTGAWSTDTQYF
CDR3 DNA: TGTGCCACCAGCACTCTAACAGGGGCGTGGAGCACAGATACGCAGTATTTT

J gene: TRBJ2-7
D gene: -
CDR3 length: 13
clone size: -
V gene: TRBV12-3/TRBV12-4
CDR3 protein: CASSRIQGYEQYF
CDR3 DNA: TGTGCCAGCAGTCGTATACAGGGCTACGAGCAGTACTTC

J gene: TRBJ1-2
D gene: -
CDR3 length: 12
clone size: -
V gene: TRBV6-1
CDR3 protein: CASSPWAGGYNF
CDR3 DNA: TGTGCAAGCAGCCCCTGGGCGGGTGGCTACAACTTC

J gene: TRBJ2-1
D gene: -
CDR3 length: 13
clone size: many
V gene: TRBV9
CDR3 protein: CASSVGSTGEQFF
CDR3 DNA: TGTGCCAGCAGCGTAGGCAGCACAGGTGAGCAGTTCTTC

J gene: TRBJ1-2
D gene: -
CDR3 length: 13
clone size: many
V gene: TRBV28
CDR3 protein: CASSPETDYGYTF
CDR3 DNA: TGTGCCAGCAGTCCGGAGACTGATTATGGCTACACCTTC